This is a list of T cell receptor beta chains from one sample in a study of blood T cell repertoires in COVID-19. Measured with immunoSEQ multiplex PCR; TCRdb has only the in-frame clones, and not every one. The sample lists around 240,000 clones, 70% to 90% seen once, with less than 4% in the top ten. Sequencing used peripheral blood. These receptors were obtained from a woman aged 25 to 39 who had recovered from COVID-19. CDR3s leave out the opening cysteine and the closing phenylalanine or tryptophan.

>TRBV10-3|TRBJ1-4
AISESFGAGQGNEKLF
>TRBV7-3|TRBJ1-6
ASGDSGDNSPLH
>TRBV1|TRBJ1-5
TSSHPGGLNPGGNQPQH
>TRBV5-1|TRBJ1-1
ASSLLPGSWGGTMNTEAF
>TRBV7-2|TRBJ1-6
ASSLGDSNSPLH
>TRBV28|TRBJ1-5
ASSFSEGLVVQPQH
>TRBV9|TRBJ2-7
ASSGGQGGWSEQY
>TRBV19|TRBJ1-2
ASSILWRDYGYT
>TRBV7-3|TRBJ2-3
ASSSGTSIRTDTQY
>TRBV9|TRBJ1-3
ASSPAGGTGNTIY
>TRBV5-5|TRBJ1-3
ASVGGSGNTIY
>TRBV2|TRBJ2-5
ASSLSGGQGTQY
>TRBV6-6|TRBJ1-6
ASSLGQPNNSPLH
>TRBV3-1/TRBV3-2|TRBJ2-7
ASSQEGAPREQY
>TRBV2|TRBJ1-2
ASIRGQRTWHNYGYT
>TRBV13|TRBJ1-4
ASSSDREREKLF
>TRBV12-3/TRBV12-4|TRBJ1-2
ASSPRQGYT
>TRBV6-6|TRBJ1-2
ATKMTGVGGYT
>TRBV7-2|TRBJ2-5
ASSLEPYPQETQY
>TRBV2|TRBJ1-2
ASRGGPRSPYGYT
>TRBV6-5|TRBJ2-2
ASSGDRANTGELF
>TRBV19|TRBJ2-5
ASSGRRGETQY
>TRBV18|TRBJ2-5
ASSPRLLAGGETQY
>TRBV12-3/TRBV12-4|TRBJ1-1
ASSLWHDTEAF
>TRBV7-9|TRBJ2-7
ASSSATSGGLSSYEQY
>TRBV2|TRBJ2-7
ASSVGGIPSYEQY
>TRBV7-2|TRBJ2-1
ASSTSWGDEQF
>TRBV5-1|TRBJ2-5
ASSLARGGGTEETQY
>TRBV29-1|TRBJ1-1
SVEDPAGFETEAF
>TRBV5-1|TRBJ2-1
ASSLGGVNEQF
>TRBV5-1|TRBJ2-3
ASSSPGLDTQY
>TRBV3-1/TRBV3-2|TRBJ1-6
ASSLLAAGWPLH
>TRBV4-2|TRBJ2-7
ASSQDQLAGPEQY
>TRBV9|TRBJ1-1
ASSPGTLYTEAF
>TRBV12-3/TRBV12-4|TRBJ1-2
ASRGLEDGYT
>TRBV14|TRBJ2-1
ASSQALLSGYNEQF
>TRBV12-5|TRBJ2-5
ASGLGTSGGQETQY
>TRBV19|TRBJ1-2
ASTSGQGLHGYT
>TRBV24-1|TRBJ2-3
ATSGTSEGDTQY
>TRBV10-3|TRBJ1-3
AINEPERMEAIY
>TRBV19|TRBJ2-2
ASSADRAGELF
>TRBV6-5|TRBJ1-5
ASLRGQSGNQPQH
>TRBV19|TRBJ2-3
ASSREGAVGTDTQY
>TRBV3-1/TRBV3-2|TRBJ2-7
ASSQAGLVQY
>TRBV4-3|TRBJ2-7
ASSQGLAAGEQY
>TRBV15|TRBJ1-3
ATSRRTGSSGNTIY
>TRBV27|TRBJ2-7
ASRKSHEQY
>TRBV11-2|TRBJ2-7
ASSPLVGPSYEQY
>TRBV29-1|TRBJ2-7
SVETGVREQY